The T cell receptor (beta chain) under discussion was sequenced for a study of T cell responses to AZD1222 COVID-19 vaccine. This clone was observed a single time. The germline V and J ends were trimmed by 11 bases and 0 bases, with 10 bases remaining between them. Germline V gene sequence: CDR1 MGHDK, CDR2 SYGVNS. This CDR3 comprises 12 residues. Clones were read by immunoSEQ multiplex PCR, and TCRdb kept only the in-frame ones, dropping some. The data show about 200,000 clones, with roughly 92% seen just once and 1% to 1.5% held by the top ten. The J gene is TRBJ1-2, the V gene TRBV25-1, with unresolved D. The sample was peripheral blood, taken on day 0 of AZD1222 vaccination. The TCR originated in an adult in good health. Here the CDR3 reads CASRKANYGYTF. The CDR3 DNA reads TGTGCCTCCCGGAAAGCTAACTATGGCTACACCTTC.